These 16 T cell receptor beta chains share one sample of origin, sequenced in a study of T cell changes during pregnancy in multiple sclerosis. Using immunoSEQ multiplex PCR, the repertoire was profiled, and TCRdb retains in-frame clones only, with some absent. The top ten hold about 0.42% of the sample, which has some 120,000 clones, less than 97% seen once. The sample was peripheral blood, taken after pregnancy. Receptors originate from a female donor with multiple sclerosis, enrolled in a pregnancy study.

The chain carries TRBV4-1 and TRBJ2-7, with D uncertain. The length of the CDR3 is 13 residues. Trimming left V 8 bases short and J 1 base short, with 12 bases between. Germline lookup yields CDR1 MGHRA and CDR2 YSYEKL. The CDR3 spells CASSYFHSYEQYF. Written as DNA, the CDR3 is TGCGCCAGCTCGTACTTTCATTCCTACGAGCAGTACTTC.

The genes are TRBV28 and TRBJ1-4, with no clear D. The germline V gene has CDR1 MDHEN and CDR2 SYDVKM. CDR3 size: 13 residues. Trimming shortened V by 5 bases and J by 5 bases, and 9 bases separated the two germline ends. In DNA form, the CDR3 reads TGTGCCAGCAGTATACAGAGAAATGAAAAACTGTTTTTT. Its protein product is CASSIQRNEKLFF.

The chain couples TRBV7-2 to TRBJ1-1; 7 bases are a match to TRBD1. The length of the CDR3 is 14 residues. Germline loops: CDR1 SGHTA, CDR2 FQGNSA. V shed 5 bases, J shed 3 bases, and the junction held 6 bases outside the gene matches. CDR3: CASSRITGDTEAFF. The CDR3 region has the DNA TGTGCCAGCAGCCGGATTACAGGGGACACTGAAGCTTTCTTT.

The chain couples TRBV2 to TRBJ1-2, with D possibly TRBD1 on 5 matching bases. The CDR3 has 13 amino acids. The germline V gene encodes CDR1 SNHLY and CDR2 FYNNEI. V was trimmed by 4 bases and J by 5 bases, leaving 11 bases between them. The CDR3: CASSADSGYGYTF. The CDR3 coding sequence is TGTGCCAGCAGTGCCGACAGTGGGTATGGCTACACCTTC. The full variable domain, its missing parts supplied by reference TRBV2 and TRBJ1-2, is EPEVTQTPSHQVTQMGQEVILRCVPISNHLYFYWYRQILGQKVEFLVSFYNNEISEKSEIFDDQFSVERPDGSNFTLKIRSTKLEDSAMYFCASSADSGYGYTFGSGTRLTVV.

This clone showed up just once. The chain combines TRBV9 with TRBJ2-3; 8 bases are shared with TRBD2. Germline loops: CDR1 SGDLS, CDR2 YYNGEE. V shed 0 bases, J shed 2 bases, and the junction held 5 bases outside the gene matches. The CDR3 runs 16 residues. CDR3 bases: TGTGCCAGCAGCGTAGGAACTAGCGGACCCACAGATACGCAGTATTTT. As protein: CASSVGTSGPTDTQYF.

V is TRBV29-1 and J is TRBJ1-1; D perhaps matches TRBD1 (6 bases). Germline CDR1 SQVTM, CDR2 ANQGSEA. V lost 8 bases and J 0 bases, leaving 16 bases between the germline ends. CDR3 length: 14 residues. The CDR3 reads CSSSIRDMNTEAFF. In DNA, the CDR3 is TGCAGCTCCTCAATTCGGGACATGAACACTGAAGCTTTCTTT.

This CDR3 reads CAWDQMGRAGNTIYF. In nucleotides, the CDR3 is TGTGCCTGGGATCAAATGGGCAGGGCCGGAAACACCATATATTTT. This chain links TRBV30 with TRBJ1-3; D might be TRBD1 (5 bases). The length of the CDR3 is 15 residues. Looked up from germline, CDR1 is GTSNPN and CDR2 is SVGIG (reference sequence). Trimming stripped 5 bases from V and 4 bases from J, with 18 bases between.

The rearrangement uses TRBV27 and TRBJ1-5; TRBD1 matches 10 bases. The CDR3 runs to 14 residues. Germline assignment: CDR1 MNHEY and CDR2 SMNVEV (reference sequence). V lost 2 bases, J lost 7 bases, and 2 bases stayed unmatched. The DNA of the CDR3 is TGTGCCAGCAGTTTAGGGACAGGGGTGCAGCCCCAGCATTTT. Its protein product is CASSLGTGVQPQHF.

The J gene is TRBJ1-2, the V gene TRBV29-1, with TRBD1 matching over 7 bases. After removal of 5 bases from V and 1 base from J, the junction contained 28 bases not matched to a gene. The CDR3 is 21 amino acids. The V gene's germline CDR1 is SQVTM and CDR2 ANQGSEA. The CDR3 DNA follows: TGCAGCGTTAGAGAGCCCAAGGGGCACTCGGGACAGTACTTTCTTAACTATGGCTACACCTTC. Its protein is CSVREPKGHSGQYFLNYGYTF.

This chain's CDR3 is CASSYSRVEETQYF. Here the CDR3 DNA reads TGTGCCAGCAGTTATAGCAGGGTTGAGGAGACCCAGTACTTC. The chain uses TRBV2 and TRBJ2-5; possible D gene TRBD1, 5 bases. The CDR3 spans 14 residues. CDR1 SNHLY and CDR2 FYNNEI come from the germline V gene. The V end lost 5 bases, the J end lost 5 bases, and 15 bases lay between the germline ends.

The rearrangement links TRBV9 to TRBJ1-5, with 8 bases aligning to TRBD1. Germline V gene data show CDR1 as SGDLS and CDR2 as YYNGEE. The CDR3 runs to 14 residues. V shed 4 bases, J shed 8 bases, and the junction held 8 bases outside the gene matches. The CDR3 is CASSLGQGVEPQHF. The DNA for the CDR3 is TGTGCCAGCAGCTTAGGACAGGGCGTAGAGCCCCAGCATTTT. The full variable domain, in which reference TRBV9 and TRBJ1-5 provide the parts outside the CDR3, is DSGVTQTPKHLITATGQRVTLRCSPRSGDLSVYWYQQSLDQGLQFLIQYYNGEERAKGNILERFSAQQFPDLHSELNLSSLELGDSALYFCASSLGQGVEPQHFGDGTRLSIL.

The chain links TRBV11-2 to TRBJ1-1, with 7 bases fitting TRBD1. V gave up 5 bases and J gave up 0 bases; unmatched junction bases: 6. This CDR3 is 15 amino acids long. The germline CDR1 and CDR2 sequences are SGHAT and FQNNGV. The CDR3 loop reads CASSPWGQMNTEAFF. For the CDR3, the DNA is TGTGCCAGCAGCCCCTGGGGACAGATGAACACTGAAGCTTTCTTT. The complete variable domain, with remaining parts taken from reference TRBV11-2 and TRBJ1-1, reads EAGVAQSPRYKIIEKRQSVAFWCNPISGHATLYWYQQILGQGPKLLIQFQNNGVVDDSQLPKDRFSAERLKGVDSTLKIQPAKLEDSAVYLCASSPWGQMNTEAFFGQGTRLTVV.

The CDR3 spells CASSLWAGGLSEQYF. The CDR3 nucleotides read TGTGCCAGCAGTTTATGGGCGGGAGGGTTGAGCGAGCAGTACTTC. V usage is TRBV27 and J usage is TRBJ2-7, with 9 bases fitting TRBD2. The ends lost 1 base at V and 6 bases at J; junction bases unmatched: 7. CDR3 size: 15 residues. Per the germline V gene, CDR1 is MNHEY and CDR2 is SMNVEV (reference sequence).

This sequence joins TRBV19 and TRBJ2-7; 11 nucleotides match TRBD2. Germline CDR1 is LNHDA and CDR2 is SQIVND (reference sequence). CDR3 length equals 15 residues. The V segment lost 3 bases and the J segment 7 bases; nucleotides outside the gene matches: 8. The DNA for the CDR3 is TGTGCCAGTAGTATTACTAGCGGGAGTTCACGGGAGCAGTACTTC. This sequence encodes CASSITSGSSREQYF.

The rearrangement links TRBV6-1 to TRBJ1-4, with 7 nucleotides matching TRBD1. V shed 2 bases and J 7 bases; nucleotides not matched to a gene: 7. Per germline, CDR1 MNHNS and CDR2 SASEGT. The CDR3 has 15 amino acids. The CDR3 coding sequence is TGTGCCAGCAGTGAACGACAGGGCAATCGTGAAAAACTGTTTTTT. Translation gives CASSERQGNREKLFF.

V is TRBV4-2 and J is TRBJ2-7, with 8 bases matching TRBD2. Germline assignment: CDR1 LGHNA and CDR2 YNFKEQ. Trimming at V came to 5 bases and at J to 5 bases, leaving 14 bases not matched to a gene. The CDR3 is 16 amino acids. The CDR3 reads CASSSGGQGRYNEQYF. The CDR3 coding sequence is TGTGCCAGCAGCTCGGGGGGGCAGGGGCGCTACAACGAGCAGTACTTC.